The source of this T cell receptor beta chain is a study of blood T cell repertoires in COVID-19. Study-level information: Samples taken during acute and convalescent COVID-19 were collected in the United States, Italy and Spain. T cells, B-cell-depleted T cells, or PBMCs supplied cDNA or gDNA.

In the original processing: Amplification from reference gene primers served as the basis for estimated nucleated cell counts. Assay used: immunoSEQ multiplex PCR; TCRdb lists only in-frame clones, some missing. From that table come the V and J calls and clone size; the DNA was used to work out D and trimming. The repertoire consists of 280,000 or so clones, with about 87% occurring once and the leading ten covering more than 6.5%. The specimen was peripheral blood. The sequence derives from a woman aged 25 to 39 who had recovered from COVID-19.

The CDR3 nucleotides read TGTGCCAGCAGCTTGTCAGGGGGTAACTACGAGCAGTACTTC. It yields the protein CASSLSGGNYEQYF. This rearrangement joins TRBV11-3 to TRBJ2-7, with 7 bases that match TRBD1. The V segment lost 3 bases and the J segment 3 bases; nucleotides outside the gene matches: 5. The germline CDR1 and CDR2 sequences are SGHNT and YENEEA. CDR3 length equals 14 residues.